What follows are 17 T cell receptor beta chains derived from one specimen sequenced in a study of CD8+CD57+ T cells in acquired aplastic anemia. An expansion of CD8+CD57+ cells by flow cytometry had been shown in patients chosen for sequencing. It was genomic DNA that served as the template for profiling TCR beta VDJ and CDR3. TCRdb re-called the reads through MiXCR, storing one row per CDR3 protein. The sample has approximately 200,000 distinct CDR3 sequences; about half are singletons. The material sequenced was sorted CD4+, CD8+, or CD8+CD57+ T cells (not recorded which) from PBMCs. These receptors were obtained from a human donor with aplastic anemia.

The V call is TRBV4-1, the J call TRBJ1-2; 8 nucleotides match TRBD1. The CDR3 sequence is 15 residues long. Germline CDR1 MGHRA, CDR2 YSYEKL. J lost 6 bases, V lost 2 bases, and 8 bases had no gene match. The CDR3 DNA sequence: TGCGCCAGCAGCCAACCCCGGACAGGGCGTCATGGCTACACCTTC. Translated: CASSQPRTGRHGYTF.

This clonotype was observed at least ten times. This chain joins TRBV5-5 and TRBJ1-4; maybe TRBD1 (6 bases). V lost 4 bases and J 2 bases, leaving 15 bases between the germline ends. CDR1 is SGHKS, CDR2 YYEKEE, per germline (reference sequence). There are 16 residues in the CDR3. CDR3 loop: CASSLKGQGTNEKLFF. The CDR3 DNA sequence: TGTGCCAGCAGCCTTAAGGGGCAGGGGACTAATGAAAAACTGTTTTTT.

This clonotype was seen ten or more times. The gene calls are TRBV5-1 and TRBJ2-2; 9 nucleotides match TRBD2. Germline loops: CDR1 SGHRS, CDR2 YFSETQ. The CDR3 length is 15 residues. V trimming: 0 bases; J trimming: 4 bases; junction bases outside the gene matches: 1. The CDR3 spells CASSLGGLATGELFF. Written as DNA, the CDR3 is TGCGCCAGCAGCTTGGGGGGACTAGCCACCGGGGAGCTGTTTTTT. The full variable domain, with the rest looked up from reference TRBV5-1 and TRBJ2-2, is KAGVTQTPRYLIKTRGQQVTLSCSPISGHRSVSWYQQTPGQGLQFLFEYFSETQRNKGNFPGRFSGRQFSNSRSEMNVSTLELGDSALYLCASSLGGLATGELFFGEGSRLTVL.

This chain links TRBV20-1 with TRBJ1-1, with D hard to call. V lost 1 base and J 0 bases, leaving 9 bases between the germline ends. This CDR3 is 14 amino acids long. Per the germline V gene, CDR1 is DFQATT and CDR2 is SNEGSKA (reference sequence). CDR3 amino acids: CSARGRQMNTEAFF. The CDR3 coding sequence is TGCAGTGCTAGAGGGAGGCAGATGAACACTGAAGCTTTCTTT.

This clonotype was found many times. The chain joins TRBV6-5 to TRBJ1-1; D gene uncertain. Trimming removed 6 bases at V and 0 bases at J, with 11 bases between. Germline V CDR1 and CDR2: MNHEY, SVGAGI. The CDR3 is 14 residues long. The CDR3 here is CASRGTRMNTEAFF. CDR3 sequence (DNA): TGTGCCAGCAGGGGAACAAGGATGAACACTGAAGCTTTCTTT.

In this sample, this clonotype turned up once. The chain uses TRBV2 and TRBJ2-5; no clear D. Germline loops: CDR1 SNHLY, CDR2 FYNNEI. The CDR3 spans 12 residues. Trimming took off 6 bases at V and 3 bases at J, with 8 bases between the two ends. CDR3 DNA: TGTGCCAGCAGAGGCAGCGAAGAGACCCAGTACTTC. It codes for CASRGSEETQYF.

This clonotype was observed many times. V usage is TRBV9 and J usage is TRBJ2-7, with a possible D match to TRBD1 (6 bases). Germline V gives CDR1 SGDLS, CDR2 YYNGEE. The CDR3 sequence is 15 residues long. With 3 bases removed from V and 2 bases from J, the gap between germline ends came to 15 bases. The CDR3, as DNA: TGTGCCAGCAGCGGATCACCGGGACAAGCCTACGAGCAGTACTTC. Protein product: CASSGSPGQAYEQYF. Combining the CDR3 with reference TRBV9 and TRBJ2-7 gives the whole variable domain DSGVTQTPKHLITATGQRVTLRCSPRSGDLSVYWYQQSLDQGLQFLIQYYNGEERAKGNILERFSAQQFPDLHSELNLSSLELGDSALYFCASSGSPGQAYEQYFGPGTRLTVT.

This chain uses TRBV7-2 with TRBJ2-7; 7 bases align to TRBD1. This CDR3 comprises 14 residues. Unmatched junction bases numbered 7, after V lost 5 bases and J lost 3 bases. The germline V gene has CDR1 SGHTA and CDR2 FQGNSA. CDR3 amino acids: CASSPRQGRYEQYF. The CDR3 bases are TGTGCCAGCAGCCCTCGACAGGGTCGCTACGAGCAGTACTTC.

J is TRBJ1-2 and V is TRBV20-1, with 8 nucleotides matching TRBD1. Trimming took 3 bases from V and 7 from J; bases not matched to a gene: 4. Germline V gene lookup returns CDR1 DFQATT and CDR2 SNEGSKA (reference sequence). CDR3 length equals 12 residues. The CDR3: CSASSGGPGYTF. The CDR3 DNA follows: TGCAGTGCTAGTTCAGGGGGCCCTGGCTACACCTTC.

This clonotype showed up many times. The chain employs TRBV10-2 and TRBJ2-3; D may be TRBD2 (6 bases). CDR3 size: 15 residues. V was cut by 5 bases and J by 1 base, with 13 bases left in between. The V gene's germline CDR1 is WSHSY and CDR2 SAAADI. CDR3 DNA: TGCGCCAGCAGTTTCCCTGGCGGGGGCACAGATACGCAGTATTTT. It codes for CASSFPGGGTDTQYF.

The chain joins TRBV29-1 to TRBJ2-7; 10 bases line up with TRBD1. V lost 8 bases and J lost 7; bases outside the gene matches: 8. This CDR3 has 12 amino acids. The germline V gene has CDR1 SQVTM and CDR2 ANQGSEA. In DNA, the CDR3 is TGCAGCTCACCGGGACAGGGGTTGGAGCAGTACTTC. It codes for CSSPGQGLEQYF.

This clonotype has only one observation. The gene calls are TRBV20-1 and TRBJ2-7, with TRBD1 matching over 10 bases. After removal of 5 bases from V and 9 bases from J, the junction contained 10 bases not matched to a gene. Germline-derived CDR1 and CDR2 are DFQATT and SNEGSKA (reference sequence). The CDR3 has 13 residues. CDR3 sequence reads: CSAQPLRDRGQYF. The CDR3 DNA reads TGCAGTGCTCAGCCGCTTCGGGACAGGGGGCAGTACTTC.

This chain connects TRBV2 to TRBJ1-2, with TRBD1 matching over 8 bases. V lost 5 bases, J lost 3 bases, and 5 bases stayed unmatched. CDR1 is SNHLY and CDR2 is FYNNEI in the germline V gene. This CDR3 is built from 14 residues. The CDR3 nucleotides are TGTGCCAGCAGTCTGAGGGGACAGGACTATGGCTACACCTTC. It codes for CASSLRGQDYGYTF.

This clonotype was counted between two and nine times. The rearrangement uses TRBV3-1 and TRBJ2-1; 10 bases align to TRBD2. This CDR3 spans 17 amino acids. The junction had 11 bases not matched to a gene; V was cut back by 0 bases and J by 9 bases. The germline gives CDR1 LGHDT, CDR2 YNNKEL (reference sequence). CDR3 loop: CASSQDLGSGGVGEQFF. CDR3 in DNA: TGTGCCAGCAGCCAAGATCTAGGAAGCGGGGGGGTAGGTGAGCAGTTCTTC.

With regard to this clonotype: Since a much larger clone is just one base distant, this may be a read error. Without the conserved terminal phenylalanine or tryptophan, this CDR3 likely stems from a read error. The CDR3 DNA follows: TGTGCCAGCAGCTTTAGGACGGGGGCGCCCCGGGGGGACGAGACCCAGTACTCC. Its protein product is CASSFRTGAPRGDETQYS. This rearrangement joins TRBV5-1 to TRBJ2-5; D is perhaps TRBD2 (7 bases). Germline V gives CDR1 SGHRS, CDR2 YFSETQ. The CDR3 loop spans 18 amino acids.

In this sample, this clonotype turned up a few times. The V gene is TRBV7-9, the J gene TRBJ2-7, with 9 bases that match TRBD1. Per germline, CDR1 SEHNR and CDR2 FQNEAQ (reference sequence). The CDR3 is 15 amino acids. The junction had 7 bases not matched to a gene; V was cut back by 5 bases and J by 2 bases. This CDR3 reads CASSQRTGVAYEQYF. CDR3 coding DNA: TGTGCCAGCAGCCAGAGGACAGGGGTTGCCTACGAGCAGTACTTC.

The CDR3 loop is CASSRQNPEAFF. The CDR3 DNA is TGTGCCAGCAGCCGACAGAATCCTGAAGCTTTCTTT. The chain carries TRBV7-3 and TRBJ1-1; possible D gene TRBD1, 5 bases. The CDR3 contains 12 residues. Per the germline V gene, CDR1 is SGHTA and CDR2 is FQGTGA. Trimming pared 5 bases from V and 6 bases from J, leaving 10 bases between.